The clone carrying this T cell receptor (beta chain) was picked up one time. There are 15 residues in the CDR3. Germline loops: CDR1 SGHTA, CDR2 FQGNSA. The junction had 6 bases not matched to a gene; V was cut back by 6 bases and J by 1 base. This sample was taken from a study of cytomegalovirus exposure and HLA in healthy donors. Study summary: There were about 85 million unique TCRs (from HLA-typed donors) in an early data release. In terms of ancestry, the Caucasian-associated cluster contained roughly four fifths of the approximately 430 genotyped donors.

The study ran its PCR with 60 Vbeta and 13 Jbeta primers. The method was immunoSEQ multiplex PCR; TCRdb's version includes in-frame clones alone and lacks a portion of them. The data contain approximately 150,000 clones, around 73% of them singletons. The origin of this receptor is a woman aged 18-29 years in good health and CMV-seropositive. The chain combines TRBV7-2 with TRBJ2-5; 9 bases fit TRBD2. Sequenced input: PBMCs. This CDR3 is CASREWRGGQETQYF. The CDR3 nucleotides are TGTGCCAGCAGAGAGTGGCGGGGGGGCCAAGAGACCCAGTACTTC.